The 27 T cell receptor beta chains listed next were all sequenced from one sample in a study of CD4 T cell repertoires in COVID-19. The method was immunoSEQ multiplex PCR; TCRdb's version includes in-frame clones alone and lacks a portion of them. Altogether approximately 600 clones are present, about a sixth being singletons, with the ten largest covering over 15%. Their antigens remain unidentified. The sample in question was memory CD4+ T cells, cultured in vitro, obtained after recovery from COVID-19. The receptor set was obtained from a human donor who had COVID-19.

Relative to its sample, this clone is medium-sized. This sequence joins TRBV20-1 and TRBJ1-5; D unclear. Trimming removed 3 bases from V and 9 bases from J, with 15 bases in between. The CDR3 is made up of 13 amino acids. CDR1 and CDR2 from the germline V gene are DFQATT and SNEGSKA (reference sequence). This CDR3 reads CSASEAGLGPQHF. As DNA, the CDR3 is TGCAGTGCTAGTGAGGCGGGCCTAGGGCCCCAGCATTTT.

By sample share, this clone is large. The chain links TRBV10-3 to TRBJ1-2; 8 bases match TRBD1. This CDR3 is built from 16 residues. J gave up 3 bases and V 8 bases, and 14 bases lay outside the gene matches. Germline loops: CDR1 ENHRY, CDR2 SYGVKD. CDR3 region: CAISGTGLERDYGYTF. The CDR3 region has the DNA TGTGCCATCTCCGGGACAGGTTTAGAAAGGGACTATGGCTACACCTTC.

This clone is large in the sample. This chain's CDR3 is CASSLAYSGANVLTF. The CDR3 DNA reads TGTGCCAGCAGCTTGGCTTACTCTGGGGCCAACGTCCTGACTTTC. The rearrangement uses TRBV5-4 and TRBJ2-6; D unresolved. The germline V gene encodes CDR1 SGHNT and CDR2 YYREEE (reference sequence). The length of the CDR3 is 15 residues. V gave up 0 bases and J gave up 0 bases, with 4 bases separating them. The whole variable domain, filled in from reference TRBV5-4 and TRBJ2-6, reads ETGVTQSPTHLIKTRGQQVTLRCSSQSGHNTVSWYQQALGQGPQFIFQYYREEENGRGNFPPRFSGLQFPNYSSELNVNALELDDSALYLCASSLAYSGANVLTFGAGSRLTVL.

By its share, this clone is medium-sized. The V and J genes are TRBV6-6 and TRBJ2-7, with 9 bases lining up with TRBD1. This CDR3 is built from 14 residues. The trim removed 5 bases at V and 7 bases at J, leaving 9 bases unmatched. Germline CDR1 MNHNY, CDR2 SVGAGI (reference sequence). CDR3 DNA: TGTGCCAGCAGTCCGGGACAGGGTAAAAAAGAGCAGTACTTC. This translates into CASSPGQGKKEQYF.

This clone is categorized as medium-sized. The J gene is TRBJ2-5, the V gene TRBV6-4; 8 positions agree with TRBD2. The V gene end was trimmed by 3 bases and the J gene end by 4 bases; junction bases not matched to a gene: 7. CDR3 size: 15 residues. Germline-derived CDR1 and CDR2 are MRHNA and SNTAGT. The CDR3 DNA reads TGTGCCAGCAGTGAATTGCGGGAGGTGAGAGAGACCCAGTACTTC. Its translation: CASSELREVRETQYF.

This clone qualifies as large. The chain has TRBV2 and TRBJ1-2; weak D call: TRBD1 (5 bases). Between the trimmed V and J ends, which lost 0 bases and 6 bases, there was a span of 17 bases. Germline lookup yields CDR1 SNHLY and CDR2 FYNNEI. This CDR3 comprises 16 residues. CDR3 sequence (DNA): TGTGCCAGCAGTGAAGCGGCCACAGGTTGGAGGGATGGCTACACCTTC. Protein product: CASSEAATGWRDGYTF.

The genes are TRBV9 and TRBJ1-3; unclear D gene. Germline assignment: CDR1 SGDLS and CDR2 YYNGEE. V was trimmed by 4 bases and J by 0 bases, leaving 11 bases between them. This CDR3 has 15 residues. As DNA, the CDR3 is TGTGCCAGCAGCCCAGAACCCAGCTCTGGAAACACCATATATTTT. This codes for CASSPEPSSGNTIYF.

This clone was observed a few times. This CDR3 is CASSLPGSYEQYF. The CDR3, as DNA: TGTGCCAGCAGTTTGCCCGGCTCCTACGAGCAGTACTTC. The chain has TRBV27 and TRBJ2-7; D unresolved. Germline V lookup: CDR1 MNHEY, CDR2 SMNVEV (reference sequence). This CDR3 has 13 residues. The V end lost 3 bases, the J end lost 0 bases, and 6 bases lay between the germline ends.

This clone counts as large. The chain joins TRBV19 to TRBJ1-2; D possibly corresponds to TRBD1 (5 bases). Deletions cut 6 bases from V and 4 bases from J, with 12 bases between. Germline V gene sequence: CDR1 LNHDA, CDR2 SQIVND (reference sequence). This CDR3 spans 13 amino acids. The CDR3 region has the DNA TGTGCCAGTAGGGGGCCGAGCCTCTATGGCTACACCTTC. Protein sequence: CASRGPSLYGYTF.

In its sample, this clone is medium-sized. This chain uses TRBV5-6 with TRBJ1-2; 7 nucleotides agree with TRBD1. The V and J ends lost 3 bases and 8 bases, in that order; junction bases with no gene match: 7. This CDR3 comprises 13 residues. Germline V gene lookup returns CDR1 SGHDT and CDR2 YYEEEE. The CDR3 DNA reads TGTGCCAGCAGCTATGACAGGGCGAGCGGCTACACCTTC. Translating gives CASSYDRASGYTF.

By its share, this clone is large. At the DNA level, this CDR3 is encoded by other sequences in the same sample as well. CDR3 nucleotide sequence: TGCGCCAGCAGTCCCGGGACAACGAACACCGGGGAGCTGTTTTTT. Translation: CASSPGTTNTGELFF. V is TRBV5-1 and J is TRBJ2-2, with D perhaps matching TRBD1 (6 bases). With 5 bases removed from V and 0 bases from J, the gap between germline ends came to 11 bases. The CDR3 is made up of 15 amino acids. From germline, CDR1 is SGHRS and CDR2 YFSETQ.

This clone was picked up a small number of times. The chain has TRBV7-2 and TRBJ2-1; the match to TRBD2 covers 11 bases. CDR1 and CDR2 from the germline V gene are SGHTA and FQGNSA. This CDR3 comprises 17 residues. Trimming at V came to 2 bases and at J to 8 bases, leaving 11 bases not matched to a gene. The CDR3 reads CASSLSGSASGRHEQFF. In nucleotides, the CDR3 is TGTGCCAGCAGCTTATCGGGGTCGGCTAGCGGGAGGCATGAGCAGTTCTTC.

In its sample, this clone was seen a few times. The chain links TRBV24-1 to TRBJ1-1; D may be TRBD1 (5 bases). Looked up from germline, CDR1 is KGHDR and CDR2 is SFDVKD. V dropped 5 bases and J dropped 11 bases, with 20 bases sitting between them. The CDR3 loop spans 14 amino acids. The CDR3 DNA follows: TGTGCCACCAGTGCGAAAGGACACCCCGGGTCGGCTTTCTTT. Translating it yields CATSAKGHPGSAFF.

This clone is judged large. This CDR3 is CASRLLAGNQDEQFF. The CDR3, as DNA: TGTGCCAGCAGGCTACTAGCGGGAAACCAGGATGAGCAGTTCTTC. The V and J genes are TRBV7-8 and TRBJ2-1, with 10 bases that match TRBD2. Per the germline V gene, CDR1 is SGHVS and CDR2 is FQNEAQ. The CDR3 is made up of 15 amino acids. With V trimmed by 6 bases and J by 8 bases, 10 bases remained unmatched.

The chain links TRBV6-2 or TRBV6-3 to TRBJ2-7, with 11 bases fitting TRBD2. The CDR3 contains 15 residues. The germline CDR1 and CDR2 sequences are MNHEY and SVGEGT. After removal of 4 bases from V and 3 bases from J, the junction contained 5 bases not matched to a gene. CDR3: CASSSVAGGIYEQYF. CDR3 nucleotides: TGTGCCAGCAGTTCAGTAGCGGGAGGGATCTACGAGCAGTACTTC.

This clone is large. The chain links TRBV4-2 to TRBJ1-2; 7 nucleotides match TRBD1. The CDR3 runs 16 residues. Germline CDR1 reads LGHNA; CDR2 reads YNFKEQ. Germline trimming cut 8 bases from V and 0 bases from J; bases unmatched to any gene: 12. CDR3 nucleotides: TGTGCCAGCCGCATGGCCAGGGGGGGCCCTAACTATGGCTACACCTTC. Translated: CASRMARGGPNYGYTF.

V gene TRBV3-1 (or the pseudogene TRBV3-2) combines with J gene TRBJ2-1, with no clear D. Trimming stripped 5 bases from V and 5 bases from J, with 16 bases between. The germline V gene has CDR1 LGHDT and CDR2 YNNKEL (reference sequence). The CDR3 contains 15 residues. The CDR3, as DNA: TGTGCCAGCAGCATCCCCATTTCCACCGACAATGAGCAGTTCTTC. It is translated as CASSIPISTDNEQFF.

This clone rates as medium-sized. The chain employs TRBV7-8 and TRBJ2-5, with 11 bases identical to TRBD2. From germline, CDR1 is SGHVS and CDR2 FQNEAQ. CDR3 length: 16 residues. The ends lost 6 bases at V and 4 bases at J; junction bases unmatched: 10. In nucleotides, the CDR3 is TGTGCCAGCAGGCATGGAACCGGGACTAGCGGAGAGACCCAGTACTTC. This translates into CASRHGTGTSGETQYF.

This clone was recorded a few times. Additional DNA sequences in this sample encode the identical CDR3. DNA for the CDR3: TGTGCCAGCAGCGTAGGCCGCGGGTTGTCCTACGAGCAGTACTTC. It codes for CASSVGRGLSYEQYF. V and J are TRBV9 and TRBJ2-7, with a weak D call TRBD2 (5 bases). The CDR3 has 15 residues. CDR1 SGDLS and CDR2 YYNGEE come from the germline V gene. V dropped 0 bases and J dropped 1 base, with 11 bases sitting between them.

To note about this clone: One end of the junction varies from germline; a read error may be responsible. J is TRBJ1-2 and V is TRBV9, with a tentative D call TRBD1 (6 bases). Germline V gene lookup returns CDR1 SGDLS and CDR2 YYNGEE. The CDR3 spans 16 residues. For the CDR3, the DNA is TGCCCCCCCAGCGTAACCGGGGGCCCGGGGGCAATTGGCTACACCTTC. This sequence encodes CPPSVTGGPGAIGYTF.

This chain joins TRBV3-1 (or the pseudogene TRBV3-2) and TRBJ1-6; the D is unclear. The CDR3 length is 16 residues. Germline lookup yields CDR1 LGHDT and CDR2 YNNKEL (reference sequence). V lost 1 base and J lost 7, with 14 bases in between. CDR3 nucleotides: TGTGCCAGCAGCCAAGGGGCCAAGATGGGAAATTCACCCCTCCACTTT. Its translation is CASSQGAKMGNSPLHF.

V is TRBV5-6 and J is TRBJ1-2; D is perhaps TRBD1 (6 bases). Trimming pared 3 bases from V and 8 bases from J, leaving 14 bases between. There are 13 residues in the CDR3. CDR1 and CDR2 (germline): SGHDT, YYEEEE. CDR3 DNA: TGTGCCAGCAGCTACGACAGGTCACGAGGCTACACCTTC. This encodes CASSYDRSRGYTF. The entire variable domain, with the rest obtained from reference TRBV5-6 and TRBJ1-2, is as follows: DAGVTQSPTHLIKTRGQQVTLRCSPKSGHDTVSWYQQALGQGPQFIFQYYEEEERQRGNFPDRFSGHQFPNYSSELNVNALLLGDSALYLCASSYDRSRGYTFGSGTRLTVV.

By sample fraction, this clone is medium-sized (0.01 to 0.1%). The V call is TRBV6-1, the J call TRBJ2-7; 9 bases map to TRBD1. CDR3 length: 14 amino acids. With 5 bases clipped from V and 7 bases from J, the junction kept 9 bases outside the gene matches. The germline gives CDR1 MNHNS, CDR2 SASEGT. CDR3 region: CASSPGQGKKEQYF. In nucleotides, the CDR3 is TGTGCCAGCAGTCCGGGACAGGGTAAAAAAGAGCAGTACTTC.

Judged by abundance, this clone is medium-sized. The rearrangement uses TRBV9 and TRBJ1-2, with TRBD1 identical over 8 bases. The germline V gene has CDR1 SGDLS and CDR2 YYNGEE. V trimming: 1 base; J trimming: 7 bases; junction bases outside the gene matches: 12. The CDR3 is 16 amino acids. CDR3 loop: CASSVNGGQGAIGYTF. The DNA of the CDR3 is TGTGCCAGCAGCGTAAACGGGGGGCAGGGGGCAATTGGCTACACCTTC.

This clone is labeled medium-sized. The genes are TRBV11-2 and TRBJ1-3; no definite D call. Germline values: CDR1 SGHAT, CDR2 FQNNGV. This CDR3 comprises 14 residues. Trimming stripped 3 bases from V and 2 bases from J, with 8 bases between. In DNA form, the CDR3 reads TGTGCCAGCAGCTTTAAGGTGGCTGGAAACACCATATATTTT. Amino acid sequence: CASSFKVAGNTIYF.

This clone was counted only a few times. V usage is TRBV6-1 and J usage is TRBJ1-6; D is uncertain. Germline V CDR1 and CDR2: MNHNS, SASEGT. The CDR3 runs 13 residues. V was shortened by 0 bases and J by 8 bases, with 5 bases between the two germline ends. CDR3 coding DNA: TGTGCCAGCAGTGAAGCGCTTGATTCACCCCTCCACTTT. It is translated as CASSEALDSPLHF.

This clone was counted a few times. The rearrangement joins TRBV7-9 to TRBJ1-6; D possibly corresponds to TRBD1 (5 bases). V was pared by 0 bases and J by 13 bases, with 13 bases between. The germline V gene has CDR1 SEHNR and CDR2 FQNEAQ (reference sequence). This CDR3 has 14 residues. DNA of the CDR3: TGTGCCAGCAGCTTAGCCCGGGGCCCCCTCCCCCTCCACTTT. Translation: CASSLARGPLPLHF.